This T cell receptor beta chain originates from a study of blood T cells in healthy people across ages. As for the study in general: About one barcoded beta molecule per two T cells came from capture by template switching.

Overall study findings and caveats: Per-million-T-cell TCR beta diversity fell roughly linearly with age.

V lost 2 bases and J lost 6, with 8 bases in between. CDR3 length: 13 residues. The germline V gene encodes CDR1 SNHLY and CDR2 FYNNEI. A second about 7 to 11 cycle PCR used barcoded and J-beta primers. A template-switch adaptor containing 12 random nucleotides labeled each cDNA molecule. TCRdb redid the calling of the 5' RACE reads with MiXCR, one entry per CDR3 protein. Of around 1,500,000 distinct CDR3 sequences in the sample, about 43% were seen once. Those donating, healthy Caucasian individuals from Russia, were aged roughly 6 to 100. In the case of this clonotype: Its antigen remains unidentified.

Source material: blood. V usage is TRBV2 and J usage is TRBJ1-5; D is uncertain. The sequence derives from a woman between 18 and 30 years old in good health. CDR3 amino acids: CASSEQAGQPQHF. CDR3 nucleotides: TGTGCCAGCAGTGAACAGGCAGGTCAGCCCCAGCATTTT.